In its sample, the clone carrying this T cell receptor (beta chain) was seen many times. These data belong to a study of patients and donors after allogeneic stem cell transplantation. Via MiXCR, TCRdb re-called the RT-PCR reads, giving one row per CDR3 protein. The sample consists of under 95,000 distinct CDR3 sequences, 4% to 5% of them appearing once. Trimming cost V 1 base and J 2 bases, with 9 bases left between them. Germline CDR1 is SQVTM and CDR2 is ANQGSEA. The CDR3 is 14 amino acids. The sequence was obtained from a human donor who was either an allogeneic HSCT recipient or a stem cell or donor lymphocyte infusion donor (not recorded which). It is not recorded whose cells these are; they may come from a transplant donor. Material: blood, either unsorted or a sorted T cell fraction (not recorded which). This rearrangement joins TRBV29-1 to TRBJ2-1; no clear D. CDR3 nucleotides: TGCAGCGTTGAAGGCGAAGGTGCCTACAATGAGCAGTTCTTC. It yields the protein CSVEGEGAYNEQFF.